The rows below give T cell receptor beta chains drawn from one sample of a study of blood T cell repertoires in COVID-19. Measured with immunoSEQ multiplex PCR; TCRdb has only the in-frame clones, and not every one. The sample lists 150,000 or so clones; less than 95% were seen once. The sample comprised peripheral blood. The receptors here all came from a man aged 45-60 years with acute or convalescent COVID-19. CDR3s include the opening cysteine and the closing phenylalanine or tryptophan. Each record gives: J gene, CDR3 length, clone size, V gene, D gene, CDR3 DNA, CDR3 protein. D genes are given only for firm matches. The size entry is marked missing in some rows and otherwise reads once, few, many or a size class.

j_gene: TRBJ2-7
len: 15
abundance: -
v_gene: TRBV5-4
d_gene: -
CDR3nt: TGTGCCAGCAGCCCGGGGGGGACAGAAACCTACGAGCAGTACTTC
CDR3aa: CASSPGGTETYEQYF

j_gene: TRBJ2-5
len: 14
abundance: -
v_gene: TRBV5-1
d_gene: TRBD2
CDR3nt: TGCGCCAGCAGCCCGACTAGCGGACGGGAGACCCAGTACTTC
CDR3aa: CASSPTSGRETQYF

j_gene: TRBJ2-7
len: 14
abundance: -
v_gene: TRBV28
d_gene: -
CDR3nt: TGTGCCAGCACTCAACTTCCCGGGTCCGGGGAGCAGTACTTC
CDR3aa: CASTQLPGSGEQYF

j_gene: TRBJ1-5
len: 14
abundance: -
v_gene: TRBV7-2
d_gene: -
CDR3nt: TGTGCCAGCAGCCCACAGGCTCACAATCAGCCCCAGCATTTT
CDR3aa: CASSPQAHNQPQHF

j_gene: TRBJ2-3
len: 15
abundance: -
v_gene: TRBV10-3
d_gene: TRBD2
CDR3nt: TGTGCCATCAGCTTTAGCGGGGGGAGCACAGATACGCAGTATTTT
CDR3aa: CAISFSGGSTDTQYF

j_gene: TRBJ1-2
len: 16
abundance: -
v_gene: TRBV9
d_gene: TRBD1
CDR3nt: TGTGCCAGCAGCGGCGGGACAGGCCCAGAGGGGAATGGCTACACCTTC
CDR3aa: CASSGGTGPEGNGYTF

j_gene: TRBJ2-5
len: 15
abundance: once
v_gene: TRBV2
d_gene: TRBD1
CDR3nt: TGTGCCAGCGGCCGGACAGGTCCTCTCCAAGAGACCCAGTACTTC
CDR3aa: CASGRTGPLQETQYF

j_gene: TRBJ2-2
len: 13
abundance: -
v_gene: TRBV7-9
d_gene: -
CDR3nt: TGTGCCAGCAGCTCACTGGACTACGGGGAGCTGTTTTTT
CDR3aa: CASSSLDYGELFF

j_gene: TRBJ1-1
len: 14
abundance: -
v_gene: TRBV7-8
d_gene: -
CDR3nt: TGTGCCAGCAGCTTAGCGAGCAGGGGCACTGAAGCTTTCTTT
CDR3aa: CASSLASRGTEAFF

j_gene: TRBJ1-2
len: 13
abundance: -
v_gene: TRBV18
d_gene: -
CDR3nt: TGTGCCAGCTCACAAGGGGCTCAGTTGGGCTACACCTTC
CDR3aa: CASSQGAQLGYTF

j_gene: TRBJ2-1
len: 14
abundance: -
v_gene: TRBV19
d_gene: -
CDR3nt: TGTGCCAGTAGTATAGAACAGGCTTACAATGAGCAGTTCTTC
CDR3aa: CASSIEQAYNEQFF

j_gene: TRBJ2-1
len: 11
abundance: -
v_gene: TRBV7-9
d_gene: -
CDR3nt: TGTGCCGTCAGTGGGAGAGGTGAGCAGTTCTTC
CDR3aa: CAVSGRGEQFF

j_gene: TRBJ2-3
len: 17
abundance: -
v_gene: TRBV9
d_gene: TRBD2
CDR3nt: TGTGCCAGCAGCGTAGGCCTAGCGGGAGGGGTGGGCGATACGCAGTATTTT
CDR3aa: CASSVGLAGGVGDTQYF

j_gene: TRBJ1-2
len: 17
abundance: -
v_gene: TRBV19
d_gene: TRBD1
CDR3nt: TGTGCCAGTAGGACGGGACAGGGGCCCCCAGGGGGCTATGGCTACACCTTC
CDR3aa: CASRTGQGPPGGYGYTF

j_gene: TRBJ1-1
len: 17
abundance: -
v_gene: TRBV11-2
d_gene: TRBD1
CDR3nt: TGTGCCAGCAGCCGACTGGGGACAGGGACCCTAAACACTGAAGCTTTCTTT
CDR3aa: CASSRLGTGTLNTEAFF

j_gene: TRBJ2-5
len: 15
abundance: -
v_gene: TRBV7-2
d_gene: TRBD2
CDR3nt: TGTGCCAGCAGCTCGGGACTAGCGGAGATCGGGACCCAGTACTTC
CDR3aa: CASSSGLAEIGTQYF

j_gene: TRBJ1-1
len: 16
abundance: -
v_gene: TRBV19
d_gene: -
CDR3nt: TGTGCCAGTAGTCCACCTTTTCGGGGGACGAACACTGAAGCTTTCTTT
CDR3aa: CASSPPFRGTNTEAFF